This T cell receptor beta chain originates from a study of T cells after yellow fever vaccination. The overall study: In the case of low-cell-number fractions, SMART-Seq v4 Ultra Low Input was used for preparation.

Points from the study as a whole: In post-booster samples, most primary-vaccination clones reappeared (approximately 95% CD4, 70% to 90% CD8).

After removal of 6 bases from V and 4 bases from J, the junction contained 4 bases not matched to a gene. Per germline, CDR1 MNHNS and CDR2 SASEGT. This CDR3 contains 13 residues. This clonotype was detected a few times. Its matching antigen is unknown. Production of TCR cDNA was by 5'RACE template switching, which also added a universal primer site and UMIs. TCRdb re-analysed the 5' RACE reads in MiXCR, keeping a single row per CDR3 protein. This sample has more than 350,000 distinct CDR3 sequences, with roughly 10% found just once. The sequencing here drew on PBMCs, taken on the day of the first yellow fever vaccination. The source of this sequence is a man between 18 and 35 years old who received the YFV17D yellow fever vaccine. This chain uses TRBV6-1 with TRBJ2-3; 7 bases match TRBD2. The DNA for the CDR3 is TGTGCCAGCAGGCGGGGGTCTCCAGATACGCAGTATTTT. Translation: CASRRGSPDTQYF.